This TCR beta chain was recovered during a study of blood T cell repertoires in COVID-19. Background on the study: PBMCs, B-cell-depleted T cells, or T cells were the source of the cDNA or gDNA that made up the material.

CDR1 is MNHEY and CDR2 is SVGEGT in the germline V gene. The CDR3 has 16 residues. V was pared by 6 bases and J by 0 bases, with 15 bases between. The protocol was immunoSEQ multiplex PCR, while the TCRdb copy is restricted to in-frame clones and leaves out a portion. This table holds 25,000 to 35,000 clones, around 72% found once. The clonotype originates from a boy between 2 and 10 years old with active or convalescent COVID-19. The rearrangement links TRBV6-2 or TRBV6-3 to TRBJ2-1, with D maybe TRBD2 (6 bases). Sequenced: peripheral blood. The chain's CDR3 is CASSRGKTSSYNEQFF. The CDR3 nucleotides are TGTGCCAGCAGCCGTGGAAAGACTAGCTCCTACAATGAGCAGTTCTTC.